The 4 T cell receptor beta chains presented below share a single source sample, sequenced in a study of Ad26.COV2.S vaccination and SARS-CoV-2 variants. Profiling relied on immunoSEQ multiplex PCR, and the TCRdb table lists in-frame clones only, not all of them. The repertoire holds about 350,000 clones, with around 88% as singletons. The treatment denotes: around 19 received Ad26.COV2.S at low or high dose, single or two shots; about 5 received placebo; per-sample allocation not given. Day 63 after the first vaccine or placebo injection was the time point for sampling. The material was peripheral blood, obtained in a trial of Ad26.COV2.S vaccine versus placebo. Receptor source: a person aged 18-60 years who received the Ad26.COV2.S COVID-19 vaccine or a placebo.

The chain combines TRBV7-6 with TRBJ2-7, with D tentatively TRBD2 (5 bases). Trimming left V 4 bases short and J 1 base short, with 8 bases between. Germline V CDR1 and CDR2: SGHVS, FNYEAQ. The CDR3 has 13 residues. The CDR3 spells CASSSGNSYEQYF. CDR3 in DNA: TGTGCCAGCAGCTCCGGGAATTCCTACGAGCAGTACTTC.

V gene TRBV28 combines with J gene TRBJ2-2, with 7 positions matching TRBD1. The V segment lost 6 bases and the J segment 10 bases; nucleotides outside the gene matches: 11. The CDR3 consists of 14 residues. CDR1 and CDR2 (germline): MDHEN, SYDVKM. The CDR3 loop reads CASSLDRDTSELFF. CDR3 nucleotides: TGTGCCAGCAGCCTCGACAGGGACACATCGGAGCTGTTTTTT.

The V gene is TRBV19, the J gene TRBJ2-1, with 10 bases that match TRBD1. The V gene end was trimmed by 4 bases and the J gene end by 9 bases; junction bases not matched to a gene: 6. Germline CDR1 and CDR2: LNHDA and SQIVND (reference sequence). This CDR3 is built from 14 residues. For the CDR3, the DNA is TGTGCCAGTAGTACCGGACAGGGGGTTACTGAGCAGTTCTTC. This codes for CASSTGQGVTEQFF.

The chain carries TRBV12-5 and TRBJ2-5; D gene uncertain. There are 13 residues in the CDR3. Looked up from germline, CDR1 is LGHNT and CDR2 is FRNRAP. With 1 base removed from V and 2 bases from J, the gap between germline ends came to 5 bases. This chain's CDR3 is CASGLAPQETQYF. CDR3 nucleotide sequence: TGTGCTAGTGGTTTGGCACCTCAAGAGACCCAGTACTTC.